This T cell receptor (beta chain) emerged from a study of patients and donors after allogeneic stem cell transplantation (dated by TCRdb to 2018 to 2020). V loses 0 bases of germline sequence and J loses 4 bases, and the interval between the two ends is 12 bases. From cysteine to phenylalanine, the CDR3 is 15 amino acids long. Of the read, only the CDR3 DNA is kept; its 45 bases are in frame from base 1. CDR1 and CDR2 are read off the germline V gene as ENHRY and SYGVKD. Library method: RT-PCR. Sequencing used a NextSeq 550. TCRdb handled the public reads itself, with Q25 trimming in fastp and clone calling in MiXCR, and kept productive beta chains. For every CDR3 protein sequence, its rows merge into one entry that carries the most common genes and DNA. The sample profile shows roughly 960,000 distinct CDR3 sequences; over 15% of them were found once. The leading ten clones occupy 6% of the sample.

This clonotype has a count of ten or more. Which antigen it targets is not known. No clone much larger than this one lies a single base away; base qualities are absent. Recombination connected TRBV10-3 to TRBJ1-1; matching of 6 bases hints at TRBD1 as the D gene. Input material: blood, either unsorted or a sorted T cell fraction (not recorded which). The sequence came from a human donor who was either an allogeneic HSCT recipient or a stem cell or donor lymphocyte infusion donor (not recorded which). It is not recorded whose cells these are; they may come from a transplant donor. The nucleotide sequence is given as TGTGCCATCAGTGAGTCGCAGGGGTCGAGCACTGAAGCTTTCTTT. This sequence encodes CAISESQGSSTEAFF.